These T cell receptor beta chains were read from a single sample in a study of technical replicates of blood from a few donors. Profiling relied on immunoSEQ multiplex PCR, and the TCRdb table lists in-frame clones only, not all of them. The data hold around 15,000 clones, with roughly 84% observed a single time. The specimen sequenced was PBMCs. Receptors were obtained from a human donor in good health. Each CDR3 is given with its conserved first and last residue. Fields, in order: D gene, CDR3 length, V gene, clone size, J gene, CDR3 DNA, CDR3 protein. D genes are given only for firm matches. Not all rows give a size; the values are once, few, many and, for expanded clones, a class.

.,15,TRBV6-5,.,TRBJ2-3,TGTGCCAGCAGTCCCCTGGGCGAGCAAGGAGATACGCAGTATTTT,CASSPLGEQGDTQYF
TRBD1,15,TRBV19,.,TRBJ1-1,TGTGCCAGTAGTATAGAACACAGGGGAGAAACTGAAGCTTTCTTT,CASSIEHRGETEAFF
TRBD1,14,TRBV29-1,.,TRBJ2-7,TGCAGCGTTGATAGGACAGGGGAGAGCTACGAGCAGTACTTC,CSVDRTGESYEQYF
TRBD2,16,TRBV7-2,.,TRBJ2-7,TGTGCCAGCAGCTCGGGCGGGACTAGCGGCTTTAGGGAGCAGTACTTC,CASSSGGTSGFREQYF
.,15,TRBV10-3,.,TRBJ1-2,TGTGCCATCAGTGAAAAGGGGCAAAGCTTCTATGGCTACACCTTC,CAISEKGQSFYGYTF
.,14,TRBV12-5,.,TRBJ2-3,TGTGCTAGTGGTCCTTGGGCCATAACAGATACGCAGTATTTT,CASGPWAITDTQYF
TRBD1,13,TRBV30,.,TRBJ1-5,TGTGCCTGGATGGGACAGGGGGGCCAGCCCCAGCATTTT,CAWMGQGGQPQHF
.,13,TRBV2,.,TRBJ1-1,TGTGCCAGCAGGAGTACTACGAACACTGAAGCTTTCTTT,CASRSTTNTEAFF
.,11,TRBV7-9,.,TRBJ1-2,TGTGCCAGCACCGCTAACTATGGCTACACCTTC,CASTANYGYTF
TRBD1,14,TRBV28,.,TRBJ2-4,TGTGCCAGCAGCGTTCCCCAGACAGGGGACATTCAGTACTTC,CASSVPQTGDIQYF
.,15,TRBV27,.,TRBJ1-4,TGTGCCAGCAGTTCCCTCGGGCCAGGGAGGGAAAAACTGTTTTTT,CASSSLGPGREKLFF
.,13,TRBV6-5,once,TRBJ2-2,TGTGCCAGCAGTCTAGTGCCCACCGGGGAGCTGTTTTTT,CASSLVPTGELFF
TRBD2,13,TRBV7-8,.,TRBJ2-1,TGTGCCAGCAGCCGCGGGACTAGCAGTGAGCAGTTCTTC,CASSRGTSSEQFF
.,14,TRBV28,.,TRBJ2-7,TGTGCCAGCAGTTTTCAGGCCGAGCTTTACGAGCAGTACTTC,CASSFQAELYEQYF
TRBD2,14,TRBV30,.,TRBJ2-7,TGTGCCTGGAGCTTTGCTAGCGGCTGGTACGAGCAGTACTTC,CAWSFASGWYEQYF
.,12,TRBV6-5,.,TRBJ1-5,TGTGCCAGCAGAACAGGGTTTGAGCCCCAGCATTTT,CASRTGFEPQHF
.,15,TRBV30,.,TRBJ2-4,TGTGCCTGGAAGGCGGTCCTTTGGTTCAAAAACATTCAGTACTTC,CAWKAVLWFKNIQYF
.,15,TRBV7-8,few,TRBJ1-1,TGTGCCAGCAGCTTTGTACAGGGTTCAAACACTGAAGCTTTCTTT,CASSFVQGSNTEAFF
TRBD2,16,TRBV25-1,.,TRBJ2-7,TGTGCCAGCAGTGACAGAGGTGGCGGGAGCGCCCACGAGCAGTACTTC,CASSDRGGGSAHEQYF
.,15,TRBV6-4,.,TRBJ2-1,TGTGCCAGCAGTGGGGATGAGGGAGGTGCCGGTGAGCAGTTCTTC,CASSGDEGGAGEQFF
.,16,TRBV6-1,.,TRBJ2-1,TGTGCCAGCAGTGAATTCGGGGTTTTAAGGGACAATGAGCAGTTCTTC,CASSEFGVLRDNEQFF
TRBD2,16,TRBV5-1,.,TRBJ2-3,TGCGCCAGCAGCTTGGTGGCGGGAGCGGCGGGAGATACGCAGTATTTT,CASSLVAGAAGDTQYF
.,15,TRBV5-1,.,TRBJ2-1,TGCGCCAGCAGCTTGGCCAGCGGAGCTTACAATGAGCAGTTCTTC,CASSLASGAYNEQFF
TRBD1,15,TRBV4-2,.,TRBJ2-1,TGTGCCAGCAGTTTATCCCGGGACAGGGGCGATGAGCAGTTCTTC,CASSLSRDRGDEQFF
TRBD2,15,TRBV5-1,.,TRBJ2-1,TGCGCCAGCAGCTTTGGACTAGCGGACTACAATGAGCAGTTCTTC,CASSFGLADYNEQFF
.,13,TRBV5-1,.,TRBJ2-7,TGCGCCAGCAGCTTTTCGGGATCCTACGAGCAGTACTTC,CASSFSGSYEQYF
.,15,TRBV5-1,.,TRBJ1-2,TGCGCCAGCAGTCCCCGGGAGATTAGGGGCTATGGCTACACCTTC,CASSPREIRGYGYTF
TRBD1,16,TRBV7-9,.,TRBJ1-4,TGTGCCAGCAGCAATGGACAGGGTCGAGCTAATGAAAAACTGTTTTTT,CASSNGQGRANEKLFF
.,14,TRBV2,.,TRBJ2-1,TGTGCCAGCCGGGTCGCGGTCCAATACAATGAGCAGTTCTTC,CASRVAVQYNEQFF
TRBD2,18,TRBV28,.,TRBJ2-4,TGTGCCAGCAGTCCGGGACTAGCGGGAATCGGTGGCAAAAACATTCAGTACTTC,CASSPGLAGIGGKNIQYF
.,12,TRBV28,.,TRBJ1-2,TGTGCCAGCAGTTCTACAGGGTTCGGCTACACCTTC,CASSSTGFGYTF
.,15,TRBV14,.,TRBJ2-5,TGTGCCAGCAGCTCGGTCGACTGGTCCCAAGAGACCCAGTACTTC,CASSSVDWSQETQYF